This is a list of T cell receptor beta chains from one sample in a study of T cell responses to AZD1222 COVID-19 vaccine. The assay was immunoSEQ multiplex PCR, and TCRdb's table has in-frame clones only and misses some. The sample consists of tens of thousands of clones, 70% to 90% of them appearing once. The material sequenced was peripheral blood, taken 28 days after the second AZD1222 dose. The origin of the receptors is an adult who received the AZD1222 COVID-19 vaccine. Each CDR3 is given with its conserved first and last residue. D genes are given only for firm matches. A row's size may be missing; if present it is once, few, many or a size class.

clone_size	d_call	v_call	j_call	cdr3_nt	cdr3_aa
.	.	TRBV2	TRBJ1-2	TGTGCCAGCAGTTACAGCTATGGCTACACCTTC	CASSYSYGYTF
.	TRBD2	TRBV10-3	TRBJ2-1	TGTGCCATACTGACTAGCGGGGGAGAGAGCTCCTACAATGAGCAGTTCTTC	CAILTSGGESSYNEQFF
.	TRBD1	TRBV7-9	TRBJ1-2	TGTGCCAGCAGCTACGGACAGGGGTTTGGCTACACCTTC	CASSYGQGFGYTF
few	.	TRBV6-6	TRBJ2-7	TGTGCCAGCAACCCCCATGGGGGCTACGAGCAGTACTTC	CASNPHGGYEQYF
few	.	TRBV3-1/TRBV3-2	TRBJ2-7	TGTGCCAGCAGCTTCAAGACCGATTACTACGAGCAGTACTTC	CASSFKTDYYEQYF
.	.	TRBV6-5	TRBJ1-1	TGTGCCAGCAGTTACGACGGAAACACTGAAGCTTTCTTT	CASSYDGNTEAFF
once	.	TRBV6-1	TRBJ1-5	TGTGCCAGCAGTGAAGAAGGGACCAGACGGGGGAATCAGCCCCAGCATTTT	CASSEEGTRRGNQPQHF
.	TRBD2	TRBV5-1	TRBJ2-3	TGCGCCAGCAGCTTGCCCCGTAAGACAGTAGATCTAGCGGGAGCACGAAGGGATACGCAGTATTTT	CASSLPRKTVDLAGARRDTQYF
.	TRBD2	TRBV2	TRBJ2-3	TGTGCCAGCAGACCCGGACTAGCGGGGGGTCTAGATACGCAGTATTTT	CASRPGLAGGLDTQYF
few	.	TRBV2	TRBJ2-7	TGTGCCAGCAGACACGCACCCAGGGAATACGAGCAGTACTTC	CASRHAPREYEQYF
.	TRBD2	TRBV27	TRBJ2-2	TGTGCCAGCAGTTTGAGCGGGAGGCCGCGAACCGGGGAGCTGTTTTTT	CASSLSGRPRTGELFF
.	TRBD1	TRBV6-2/TRBV6-3	TRBJ2-7	TGTGCCAGCAGTTACTATCCAGGGGGCTCCTCCTACGAGCAGTACTTC	CASSYYPGGSSYEQYF
.	TRBD2	TRBV19	TRBJ2-7	TGTGCCAGCGCTAGCGGGAACCCCTACGAGCAGTACTTC	CASASGNPYEQYF
.	.	TRBV3-1/TRBV3-2	TRBJ1-5	TGTGCCAGCAGCCAGGACGGGACACCCAATCAGCCCCAGCATTTT	CASSQDGTPNQPQHF
once	.	TRBV10-3	TRBJ1-1	TGTGCCATGGACACCGGCCCGGGCACTGAAGCTTTCTTT	CAMDTGPGTEAFF
.	TRBD1	TRBV3-1/TRBV3-2	TRBJ1-1	TGTGCCAGCAGCCGAAGCGGGACAGGAGGGACTGAAGCTTTCTTT	CASSRSGTGGTEAFF
.	.	TRBV19	TRBJ1-3	TGTGCCAGTAGTATGACCCACAGCTCTGGAAACACCATATATTTT	CASSMTHSSGNTIYF
.	TRBD2	TRBV5-1	TRBJ2-3	TGCGCCAGCAGCACAGGGACTAGCGGGGGTATAGATACGCAGTATTTT	CASSTGTSGGIDTQYF
few	TRBD1	TRBV5-6	TRBJ1-1	TGTGCCAGCAGCTTGGCGGGACAGTTATACACTGAAGCTTTCTTT	CASSLAGQLYTEAFF
.	.	TRBV29-1	TRBJ1-3	TGCAGCTATATGGGGGGAAACACCATATATTTT	CSYMGGNTIYF
.	.	TRBV27	TRBJ1-3	TGTGCCAGCAGTGCTTACAGGGCCGGTGGAAACACCATATATTTT	CASSAYRAGGNTIYF
.	.	TRBV21-1	TRBJ2-7	TGTGCCAGCAGTCAGACACCCCGAAAGGAGTACGAGCAGTACTTC	CASSQTPRKEYEQYF
.	.	TRBV11-3	TRBJ2-7	TGTGCCAGCAGTTTTCGACCGGGGTACGAGCAGTACTTC	CASSFRPGYEQYF
.	.	TRBV11-3	TRBJ1-1	TGTGCCAGCAGCCTTATGAAAGGGGGGCTTACTGAAGCTTTCTTT	CASSLMKGGLTEAFF
.	.	TRBV18	TRBJ1-2	TGTGCCAGCTCACCCTACCAGCCTCAGGGAAACTATGGCTACACCTTC	CASSPYQPQGNYGYTF
few	.	TRBV2	TRBJ1-6	TGTGCCACGCTCTTGTCGGGTATCAATAATTCACCCCTCCACTTT	CATLLSGINNSPLHF
.	.	TRBV6-5	TRBJ1-1	TGTGCCAGCAGCCAAGGGGTTGGTATGAACACTGAAGCTTTCTTT	CASSQGVGMNTEAFF
once	.	TRBV15	TRBJ2-3	TGTGCCACCAGCAGAGATCGACAAATGAGCACAGATACGCAGTATTTT	CATSRDRQMSTDTQYF
once	TRBD2	TRBV5-4	TRBJ2-7	TGTGCCAGCAGCTCTGGGGGACTAGGAGGCTACGAGCAGTACTTC	CASSSGGLGGYEQYF
.	.	TRBV7-2	TRBJ1-2	TGTGCCAGCAGCTCTGACACCTATGGCTACACCTTC	CASSSDTYGYTF
few	TRBD1	TRBV19	TRBJ2-7	TGTGCCAGTCGGGACAGGGGATCCTACGAGCAGTACTTC	CASRDRGSYEQYF
.	TRBD1	TRBV5-4	TRBJ2-2	TGTGCCAGCAGCTCGACAGGGGAGTTCACCGGGGAGCTGTTTTTT	CASSSTGEFTGELFF
few	.	TRBV6-6	TRBJ1-1	TGTGCCAGCAGTCTCCCAGGGAACACTGAAGCTTTCTTT	CASSLPGNTEAFF
.	TRBD1	TRBV28	TRBJ1-1	TGTGCCAGCAGTTCCACCGGGACAGGGGCGAACACTGAAGCTTTCTTT	CASSSTGTGANTEAFF
few	TRBD2	TRBV7-9	TRBJ2-2	TGTGCCAGCAGCCTCTCGGGGGGGATCAGGACCGGGGAGCTGTTTTTT	CASSLSGGIRTGELFF
.	.	TRBV6-1	TRBJ2-1	TGTGCCAGCAGTGGCGGGGCGGTGACCTCCTACAATGAGCAGTTCTTC	CASSGGAVTSYNEQFF
.	TRBD1	TRBV27	TRBJ2-7	TGTGCCAGCAGTAAGACAGGGTCCCTTAGGGAGCAGTACTTC	CASSKTGSLREQYF
.	TRBD1	TRBV6-5	TRBJ1-2	TGTGCCAGCAGTTATTCCGGGACAGGGGGCGAGGGCTACACCTTC	CASSYSGTGGEGYTF
.	.	TRBV10-3	TRBJ1-3	TGTGCCATCAGTGAATTCGACTCTGGAAACACCATATATTTT	CAISEFDSGNTIYF
.	TRBD2	TRBV4-2	TRBJ2-3	TGTGCCAGCAGCCAAGAACCGCCTAGCGGGAGGGGGGATACGCAGTATTTT	CASSQEPPSGRGDTQYF
.	TRBD1	TRBV7-9	TRBJ2-1	TGTGCCAGCAGCTTAGCGGGACAGCCCTACAATGAGCAGTTCTTC	CASSLAGQPYNEQFF
once	.	TRBV13	TRBJ1-1	TGTGCCAGCAGCTTACAGGGAACTGAAGCTTTCTTT	CASSLQGTEAFF
.	.	TRBV6-2/TRBV6-3	TRBJ2-7	TGTGCCAGCAGCCAGGACCGACGGGACGGTAGCTCCTACGAGCAGTACTTC	CASSQDRRDGSSYEQYF
.	.	TRBV2	TRBJ1-2	TGTGCCAGCAGTGAAGGCTATGGCTACACCTTC	CASSEGYGYTF
once	.	TRBV18	TRBJ1-4	TGTGCCAGCTCACTTTCCCCGGGGCGCGATGAAAAACTGTTTTTT	CASSLSPGRDEKLFF
.	.	TRBV7-9	TRBJ2-2	TGTGCCAGCAGCTCCCCTGGTGGGGAGAACACCGGGGAGCTGTTTTTT	CASSSPGGENTGELFF
.	TRBD2	TRBV4-1	TRBJ2-1	TGCGCCAGCAGCCAAGTCTGGACTAGCGGGGGGGTCTATGAGCAGTTCTTC	CASSQVWTSGGVYEQFF
.	TRBD1	TRBV6-1	TRBJ1-1	TGTGCCAGCAGTGAAGGGACAGGGGCGGGCACTGAAGCTTTCTTT	CASSEGTGAGTEAFF
.	.	TRBV29-1	TRBJ1-1	TGCAGCGTGGCGCGGGGAGGGGGACGAGCTTTCTTT	CSVARGGGRAFF
large	TRBD1	TRBV7-9	TRBJ2-7	TGTGCCATCCCGGTATCGGACAGGGACCACGAGCAGTACTTC	CAIPVSDRDHEQYF
.	TRBD1	TRBV19	TRBJ2-2	TGTGCCAGTAGTCCTGACAGGGGGGTTGGTACCGGGGAGCTGTTTTTT	CASSPDRGVGTGELFF
few	.	TRBV11-2	TRBJ1-4	TGTGCCAGCAGCTTAGTACCGAATGAAAAACTGTTTTTT	CASSLVPNEKLFF
.	.	TRBV11-3	TRBJ2-3	TGTGCCAGCAGCTCAGTAATAAGGGACCCCCATCTAGGTACGCAGTATTTT	CASSSVIRDPHLGTQYF
.	.	TRBV7-8	TRBJ1-5	TGTGCCAGCAGCCTTACAGGGTCTGGCAATCAGCCCCAGCATTTT	CASSLTGSGNQPQHF